The 12 T cell receptor beta chains below all came from one sample that was sequenced in a study of blood T cell repertoires in COVID-19. Libraries were prepared by immunoSEQ multiplex PCR; TCRdb keeps only in-frame clonotypes and omits some of them. The top ten clones hold over 10% of a sample with about 56,000 clones, around four fifths of them seen once. Sequencing was performed on peripheral blood. These receptors were taken from an elderly woman with acute or convalescent COVID-19.

V usage is TRBV6-5 and J usage is TRBJ1-1; 10 bases fit TRBD1. This CDR3 is built from 15 residues. Losses at the gene ends were 6 bases for V and 2 bases for J; bases not matched to a gene: 6. Germline V gene sequence: CDR1 MNHEY, CDR2 SVGAGI. The CDR3 spells CASRSTGGGNTEAFF. CDR3 bases: TGTGCCAGCAGATCGACAGGGGGCGGAAACACTGAAGCTTTCTTT.

In this sample, this clone turned up once. The V call is TRBV5-5, the J call TRBJ2-1, with TRBD1 matching over 9 bases. J gave up 8 bases and V 4 bases, and 7 bases lay outside the gene matches. Per the germline V gene, CDR1 is SGHKS and CDR2 is YYEKEE (reference sequence). CDR3 length: 14 amino acids. CDR3: CASSNPGQGDEQFF. The CDR3 bases are TGTGCCAGCAGCAATCCGGGACAGGGTGATGAGCAGTTCTTC.

V and J are TRBV12-3 or TRBV12-4 and TRBJ2-1, with D perhaps TRBD1 (6 bases). This CDR3 has 13 amino acids. Deletions cut 3 bases from V and 7 bases from J, with 10 bases between. CDR3 in DNA: TGTGCCAGCAGTTTCAGGCAGGGGAATGAGCAGTTCTTC. Translation gives CASSFRQGNEQFF.

The rearrangement uses TRBV5-1 and TRBJ2-2; TRBD1 agrees at 9 bases. The junction had 6 bases not matched to a gene; V was cut back by 5 bases and J by 4 bases. From germline, CDR1 is SGHRS and CDR2 YFSETQ. This CDR3 has 15 residues. CDR3 coding DNA: TGCGCCAGCAGGGTGACAGGGGGTGCCACCGGGGAGCTGTTTTTT. The encoded protein is CASRVTGGATGELFF.

The genes are TRBV3-1 (or the pseudogene TRBV3-2) and TRBJ1-1, with TRBD1 identical over 7 bases. This CDR3 is 14 amino acids long. V dropped 0 bases and J dropped 11; count of bases not matched to a gene: 9. Germline V CDR1 and CDR2: LGHDT, YNNKEL (reference sequence). The CDR3 bases are TGTGCCAGCAGCCAAGATTCGACAGGGAATAACGCTTTCTTT. It translates to CASSQDSTGNNAFF.

The gene calls are TRBV25-1 and TRBJ1-6; TRBD1 is a possible D gene (5 bases). The CDR3 loop spans 15 amino acids. Trimming shortened V by 3 bases and J by 4 bases, and 10 bases separated the two germline ends. Germline assignment: CDR1 MGHDK and CDR2 SYGVNS. The CDR3 loop is CASSDSAGYNSPLHF. The CDR3 DNA reads as TGTGCCAGCAGTGATTCGGCAGGGTATAATTCACCCCTCCACTTT.

V gene TRBV5-1 combines with J gene TRBJ2-5; 8 bases match TRBD2. The CDR3 is 14 residues long. V was pared by 3 bases and J by 5 bases, with 6 bases of the junction left unmatched. The V gene's germline CDR1 is SGHRS and CDR2 YFSETQ. This CDR3 is CASSSSSSGETQYF. For the CDR3, the DNA is TGCGCCAGCAGCTCAAGCTCTAGCGGGGAGACCCAGTACTTC.

This chain uses TRBV20-1 with TRBJ1-5; D not certain. The ends were cut back, 3 bases at V and 2 bases at J, with 14 bases in the middle. The CDR3 loop spans 15 amino acids. Germline-derived CDR1 and CDR2 are DFQATT and SNEGSKA (reference sequence). The CDR3 protein is CSASGRTRGNQPQHF. CDR3 DNA: TGCAGTGCTAGTGGTAGAACCCGAGGCAATCAGCCCCAGCATTTT.

The rearrangement joins TRBV12-3 or TRBV12-4 to TRBJ2-1, with TRBD2 as a possible D gene (6 bases). V lost 2 bases, J lost 10 bases, and 12 bases lay in between. CDR3 length: 13 residues. CDR3 sequence: CASSLTGGSEQFF. As DNA, the CDR3 is TGTGCCAGCAGTTTAACTGGAGGGAGCGAGCAGTTCTTC.

The chain has TRBV14 and TRBJ2-1; D gene ambiguous. Looked up from germline, CDR1 is SGHDN and CDR2 is FVKESK. There are 16 residues in the CDR3. Trimming left V 1 base short and J 0 bases short, with 10 bases between. CDR3 in DNA: TGTGCCAGCAGCCAAGTAGCCGGATTCTCCTACAATGAGCAGTTCTTC. This gives the protein CASSQVAGFSYNEQFF.

The sample holds one count of this clone. The V gene is TRBV2, the J gene TRBJ1-1, with TRBD1 matching 9 bases. This CDR3 region has 14 residues. Germline V gene data show CDR1 as SNHLY and CDR2 as FYNNEI. The V and J ends lost 4 bases and 2 bases, in that order; junction bases with no gene match: 2. CDR3 in amino acids: CASSGGQGNTEAFF. CDR3 sequence (DNA): TGTGCCAGCAGTGGGGGACAGGGCAACACTGAAGCTTTCTTT.

The V and J genes are TRBV19 and TRBJ1-2; 8 nucleotides agree with TRBD1. CDR3 length: 13 residues. The junction had 1 base not matched to a gene; V was cut back by 3 bases and J by 4 bases. The V gene's germline CDR1 is LNHDA and CDR2 SQIVND (reference sequence). CDR3 amino acids: CASSIGQGYGYTF. The CDR3 DNA follows: TGTGCCAGTAGTATTGGACAGGGCTATGGCTACACCTTC.